Presented here are 23 T cell receptor beta chains from one specimen sequenced in a study of monozygotic twins with cystic fibrosis. The repertoire was sequenced with immunoSEQ multiplex PCR; TCRdb's copy has only in-frame clones and lacks some. The sample has approximately 20,000 clones; 91% are singletons. The sample comprised blood. These TCRs come from a girl aged 2 to 10 with cystic fibrosis.

The V gene is TRBV7-2, the J gene TRBJ2-3, with 9 bases identical to TRBD2. Losses at the gene ends were 0 bases for V and 5 bases for J; bases not matched to a gene: 12. This CDR3 comprises 18 residues. Per the germline V gene, CDR1 is SGHTA and CDR2 is FQGNSA. The CDR3 nucleotides read TGTGCCAGCAGCTTAGCGGGTGCTAGCGGGGTTCAAGGAGATACGCAGTATTTT. Encoded protein: CASSLAGASGVQGDTQYF.

The V gene is TRBV10-3, the J gene TRBJ1-1, with no clear D. V lost 9 bases, J lost 0 bases, and 11 bases lay in between. Germline assignment: CDR1 ENHRY and CDR2 SYGVKD. This CDR3 contains 13 residues. The CDR3 DNA is TGTGCCATTACTACGGGGATGAACACTGAAGCTTTCTTT. Its translation is CAITTGMNTEAFF.

This chain uses TRBV27 with TRBJ1-1; no firm D call. The CDR3 contains 8 residues. Trimming removed 10 bases at V and 8 bases at J, with 5 bases between. Germline-derived CDR1 and CDR2 are MNHEY and SMNVEV (reference sequence). CDR3 loop: CATEEAFF. CDR3 nucleotide sequence: TGTGCCACGGAGGAAGCTTTCTTT.

V gene TRBV29-1 combines with J gene TRBJ2-1; the match to TRBD2 covers 10 bases. The CDR3 length is 13 residues. In germline, CDR1 is SQVTM, CDR2 ANQGSEA. Trimming removed 4 bases from V and 7 bases from J; junction bases left unmatched: 4. CDR3 nucleotide sequence: TGCAGCGTTGGGAAACTAGCGGGGAATGAGCAGTTCTTC. Translated, it gives CSVGKLAGNEQFF.

The chain is built from TRBV6-1 and TRBJ2-7; 10 bases line up with TRBD2. The V and J ends lost 1 base and 4 bases, in that order; junction bases with no gene match: 4. The germline V gene encodes CDR1 MNHNS and CDR2 SASEGT. The CDR3 runs to 15 residues. For the CDR3, the DNA is TGTGCCAGCAGTGAAGGGCTAGCGGGAGTTTACGAGCAGTACTTC. Translation: CASSEGLAGVYEQYF.

The chain has TRBV5-1 and TRBJ2-7; a weak D match, TRBD2 (6 bases). The CDR3 has 19 residues. The germline V gene has CDR1 SGHRS and CDR2 YFSETQ. Trimming cost V 1 base and J 5 bases, with 28 bases left between them. CDR3 sequence (DNA): TGCGCCAGCAGCTTGTTCGTAGGGGAGCACCGGGGACTTGGGAACGAGCAGTACTTC. Protein: CASSLFVGEHRGLGNEQYF.

The chain has TRBV27 and TRBJ1-3; 8 bases align to TRBD1. The junction had 1 base not matched to a gene; V was cut back by 6 bases and J by 0 bases. Germline assignment: CDR1 MNHEY and CDR2 SMNVEV (reference sequence). This CDR3 is 14 amino acids long. The DNA of the CDR3 is TGTGCCAGCAGAGGGACAGGCTCTGGAAACACCATATATTTT. It translates to CASRGTGSGNTIYF.

The rearrangement uses TRBV29-1 and TRBJ1-1, with 8 positions matching TRBD1. V lost 6 bases to trimming and J lost 5 bases; unmatched junction nucleotides: 5. CDR3 length equals 12 residues. The germline V gene has CDR1 SQVTM and CDR2 ANQGSEA. For the CDR3, the DNA is TGCAGCGTCGACAACAGGGGGACTGAAGCTTTCTTT. Translation gives CSVDNRGTEAFF. The variable domain in full, completed from reference TRBV29-1 and TRBJ1-1, reads SAVISQKPSRDICQRGTSLTIQCQVDSQVTMMFWYRQQPGQSLTLIATANQGSEATYESGFVIDKFPISRPNLTFSTLTVSNMSPEDSSIYLCSVDNRGTEAFFGQGTRLTVV.

This clone was recorded once. The V and J genes are TRBV18 and TRBJ1-4; TRBD1 matches at 8 bases. Trimming removed 0 bases from V and 8 bases from J; junction bases left unmatched: 5. CDR1 is KGHSH and CDR2 is LQKENI in the germline V gene. The CDR3 contains 15 residues. The DNA for the CDR3 is TGTGCCAGCTCACCACCTAACAGGGGGTCGGAAAAACTGTTTTTT. Encoded protein: CASSPPNRGSEKLFF.

The chain carries TRBV5-1 and TRBJ2-7; TRBD2 aligns across 15 bases. This CDR3 comprises 18 residues. V trimming: 4 bases; J trimming: 0 bases; junction bases outside the gene matches: 8. CDR1 is SGHRS and CDR2 is YFSETQ in the germline V gene. The CDR3, as DNA: TGCGCCAGCAGCCTAGGGACTAGCGGGGGGCCCAGCTCCTACGAGCAGTACTTC. Translated, it gives CASSLGTSGGPSSYEQYF.

J is TRBJ1-6 and V is TRBV27; 11 positions agree with TRBD1. The CDR3 is 17 amino acids. The junction had 11 bases not matched to a gene; V was cut back by 3 bases and J by 10 bases. CDR1 MNHEY and CDR2 SMNVEV come from the germline V gene (reference sequence). The CDR3 loop reads CASSLLGGRTGGSPLHF. In DNA form, the CDR3 reads TGTGCCAGCAGTTTGTTGGGGGGGAGGACAGGGGGCTCACCCCTCCACTTT.

This clone has just a few counts. V and J are TRBV19 and TRBJ2-7; the D is unclear. The CDR3 length is 12 residues. Trimming pared 6 bases from V and 7 bases from J, leaving 13 bases between. The germline V gene encodes CDR1 LNHDA and CDR2 SQIVND (reference sequence). The CDR3 here is CASSLTDGEQYF. The CDR3 coding sequence is TGTGCCAGTAGCCTAACAGACGGAGAGCAGTACTTC. Based on the CDR3 plus reference TRBV19 and TRBJ2-7, the full variable domain is DGGITQSPKYLFRKEGQNVTLSCEQNLNHDAMYWYRQDPGQGLRLIYYSQIVNDFQKGDIAEGYSVSREKKESFPLTVTSAQKNPTAFYLCASSLTDGEQYFGPGTRLTVT.

This chain joins TRBV18 and TRBJ2-2; D is ambiguous. This CDR3 is 11 amino acids long. Trimming cost V 4 bases and J 5 bases, with 2 bases left between them. Germline assignment: CDR1 KGHSH and CDR2 LQKENI. Here the CDR3 reads CASSQTGELFF. CDR3 nucleotide sequence: TGTGCCAGCTCACAAACCGGGGAGCTGTTTTTT.

J is TRBJ2-4 and V is TRBV28; TRBD2 matches at 11 bases. The length of the CDR3 is 17 residues. In germline, CDR1 is MDHEN, CDR2 SYDVKM. Trimming took 6 bases from V and 4 from J; bases not matched to a gene: 11. The CDR3: CASSQGGLAGSKNIQYF. The CDR3 DNA reads as TGTGCCAGCAGCCAGGGAGGACTAGCGGGTTCAAAAAACATTCAGTACTTC.

The chain recombines TRBV14 with TRBJ1-1; D not certain. V lost 4 bases and J lost 5, with 11 bases in between. The CDR3 consists of 13 residues. Germline V lookup: CDR1 SGHDN, CDR2 FVKESK. CDR3 amino acids: CASSRETWTEAFF. The CDR3 coding sequence is TGTGCCAGCAGCCGAGAAACTTGGACTGAAGCTTTCTTT.

This chain connects TRBV19 to TRBJ2-4; no firm D call. Germline-derived CDR1 and CDR2 are LNHDA and SQIVND (reference sequence). This CDR3 has 15 amino acids. V was pared by 2 bases and J by 0 bases, with 8 bases between. In DNA, the CDR3 is TGTGCCAGTAGTATACAAGGGCTAGCCAAAAACATTCAGTACTTC. This gives the protein CASSIQGLAKNIQYF.

The chain recombines TRBV19 with TRBJ2-1, with 11 bases that match TRBD2. CDR3 length: 13 residues. J gave up 8 bases and V 10 bases, and 7 bases lay outside the gene matches. In germline, CDR1 is LNHDA, CDR2 SQIVND (reference sequence). CDR3 bases: TGTGCCACCCATAGCGGGGGGGCCGATGAGCAGTTCTTC. Translating it yields CATHSGGADEQFF.

The chain is built from TRBV7-8 and TRBJ2-1; maybe TRBD2 (5 bases). Trimming cost V 8 bases and J 3 bases, with 14 bases left between them. The CDR3 consists of 14 residues. Germline assignment: CDR1 SGHVS and CDR2 FQNEAQ. The CDR3 sequence: CASRSAQNYNEQFF. CDR3 DNA sequence: TGTGCCAGCCGTAGCGCACAGAACTACAATGAGCAGTTCTTC.

The chain joins TRBV28 to TRBJ2-5, with 8 nucleotides matching TRBD1. J gave up 4 bases and V 3 bases, and 10 bases lay outside the gene matches. The CDR3 extends over 16 amino acids. CDR1 is MDHEN and CDR2 is SYDVKM in the germline V gene. The CDR3 spells CASSLPRTGWGETQYF. CDR3 DNA sequence: TGTGCCAGCAGTTTGCCCCGGACAGGGTGGGGAGAGACCCAGTACTTC. The entire variable domain, with the rest obtained from reference TRBV28 and TRBJ2-5, is as follows: DVKVTQSSRYLVKRTGEKVFLECVQDMDHENMFWYRQDPGLGLRLIYFSYDVKMKEKGDIPEGYSVSREKKERFSLILESASTNQTSMYLCASSLPRTGWGETQYFGPGTRLLVL.

The chain uses TRBV6-4 and TRBJ2-3; 14 bases map to TRBD2. The CDR3 is 16 residues long. Germline V gene data show CDR1 as MRHNA and CDR2 as SNTAGT. The V and J ends lost 0 bases and 6 bases, in that order; junction bases with no gene match: 2. This chain's CDR3 is CASSDSTSGGADTQYF. The CDR3 nucleotides read TGTGCCAGCAGTGACTCGACTAGCGGGGGGGCGGATACGCAGTATTTT.

The rearrangement joins TRBV10-3 to TRBJ2-5, with D possibly being TRBD2 (6 bases). Between the trimmed V and J ends, which lost 0 bases and 5 bases, there was a span of 25 bases. The CDR3 covers 19 residues. The germline V gene encodes CDR1 ENHRY and CDR2 SYGVKD. CDR3 DNA sequence: TGTGCCATCAGTGAGTCGATAGGACAATGGGGGACTGAATTGGAGACCCAGTACTTC. It translates to CAISESIGQWGTELETQYF.

The chain couples TRBV6-5 to TRBJ1-2; D is undetermined. Trimming took 5 bases from V and 7 from J, leaving 17 bases between them. This CDR3 contains 14 residues. Germline V lookup: CDR1 MNHEY, CDR2 SVGAGI. Here the CDR3 DNA reads TGTGCCAGCAGTACCTCAGGCAAGGACTTTGGCTACACCTTC. This encodes CASSTSGKDFGYTF.

This chain joins TRBV7-2 and TRBJ2-1; 13 bases are shared with TRBD2. The V gene end was trimmed by 4 bases and the J gene end by 7 bases; junction bases not matched to a gene: 13. The CDR3 loop spans 18 amino acids. Looked up from germline, CDR1 is SGHTA and CDR2 is FQGNSA. The CDR3 bases are TGTGCCAGCAGCTCCCCTAAACTAGCGGGAGGGCCGGAAAATGAGCAGTTCTTC. Translation gives CASSSPKLAGGPENEQFF.